These T cell receptor beta chains were read from a single sample in a study of blood T cell repertoires in COVID-19. This table comes from immunoSEQ multiplex PCR, and its TCRdb copy is limited to in-frame clones, with some not included. The profile covers about 270,000 clones, with around 83% appearing a single time and 5.7% taken by the ten largest. Sequencing used peripheral blood. Every receptor here comes from a man older than 75 with acute or convalescent COVID-19. CDR3s include the opening cysteine and the closing phenylalanine or tryptophan. A D gene is named only where the DNA matches it firmly. Clone size, where shown, is once, few, many, or a class for clones that have expanded.

TRBV5-8,TRBJ1-6,TRBD1,NA,15,CASSVPGQGNSPLHF,TGTGCCAGCAGCGTTCCGGGACAGGGGAATTCACCCCTCCACTTT
TRBV5-1,TRBJ2-5,NA,NA,12,CASSSEAETQYF,TGCGCCAGCAGCTCAGAGGCGGAGACCCAGTACTTC
TRBV3-1/TRBV3-2,TRBJ1-3,TRBD1,once,16,CASSFLKGANGNTIYF,TGTGCCAGCAGCTTCCTAAAGGGGGCGAATGGAAACACCATATATTTT
TRBV9,TRBJ1-5,NA,NA,15,CASSQGPTSNQPQHF,TGTGCCAGCAGCCAGGGCCCGACCTCCAATCAGCCCCAGCATTTT
TRBV9,TRBJ1-5,NA,NA,15,CASSVSGDSNQPQHF,TGTGCCAGCAGCGTATCGGGAGACAGTAATCAGCCCCAGCATTTT
TRBV7-9,TRBJ2-4,TRBD1,NA,16,CASSTQGALAKNIQYF,TGTGCCAGCAGCACCCAGGGGGCCCTAGCCAAAAACATTCAGTACTTC
TRBV6-5,TRBJ2-2,NA,NA,14,CASSYTSGYGELFF,TGTGCCAGCAGTTATACGTCGGGTTACGGGGAGCTGTTTTTT
TRBV7-2,TRBJ1-1,TRBD1,NA,16,CASSLAELQGATEAFF,TGTGCCAGCAGCTTAGCAGAACTTCAGGGGGCCACTGAAGCTTTCTTT
TRBV4-2,TRBJ1-2,TRBD1,NA,17,CASSQPRTGHSNYGYTF,TGTGCCAGCAGCCAGCCTAGGACAGGCCACTCTAACTATGGCTACACCTTC
TRBV2,TRBJ2-2,NA,NA,15,CASTRDWGNTGELFF,TGTGCCAGCACCCGGGACTGGGGGAACACCGGGGAGCTGTTTTTT
TRBV28,TRBJ1-1,TRBD1,NA,16,CASRGTGARPNTEAFF,TGTGCCAGCAGGGGGACAGGAGCCCGACCGAACACTGAAGCTTTCTTT
TRBV9,TRBJ1-1,NA,few,14,CASSVGTVGSEAFF,TGTGCCAGCAGCGTAGGGACAGTGGGCTCTGAAGCTTTCTTT
TRBV9,TRBJ2-3,TRBD2,NA,16,CASSVSSGAYTDTQYF,TGTGCCAGCAGCGTATCGAGCGGGGCTTACACAGATACGCAGTATTTT
TRBV24-1,TRBJ1-6,NA,NA,13,CATRRREDSPLHF,TGTGCCACCAGGAGACGGGAGGATTCACCCCTCCACTTT
TRBV9,TRBJ1-1,NA,NA,15,CASSSLPGFEDEAFF,TGTGCCAGCAGCTCCCTACCGGGGTTTGAGGATGAAGCTTTCTTT